This entry describes one T cell receptor beta chain. Its antigen is as yet unknown. This entry is derived from a study of T cell clonotyping in hematopoietic cell transplantation. The J segment lost 1 base and the V segment lost 4 bases, leaving 12 bases of the junction unmatched. Germline V gene sequence: CDR1 LNHDA, CDR2 SQIVND (reference sequence). This CDR3 has 18 residues. Samples: about 28 days before transplant, then days 30, 100 and 180 after. Whole-study findings and limits: Few recipient clonotypes overlapped donors; over 95% were de novo at given depth. After transplant, recipient diversity fell while pathologically expanded clonotypes grew through day 180.

Sequenced by immunoSEQ multiplex PCR; TCRdb stores in-frame clones only, minus some. This table holds roughly 15,000 clones, over 75% found once. The sequence came from a male patient aged 60 to 75 who had an allogeneic stem cell transplant from a related donor, so the T cells may come from the graft donor. Some clones in this sample may be carry-over from other donors' samples. Sample: PBMCs, taken 100 days after allogeneic stem cell transplant. The chain is built from TRBV19 and TRBJ1-5; 8 nucleotides agree with TRBD1. CDR3 nucleotides: TGTGCCAGTAGTAACCTAATAGGGACAGGCTGGAGCAATCAGCCCCAGCATTTT. It encodes CASSNLIGTGWSNQPQHF.